This paragraph reports one T cell receptor beta chain. The data belong to a study of blood T cell repertoires in COVID-19. Overall study: The United States, Italy and Spain supplied acute and convalescent COVID-19 samples.

This CDR3 is built from 12 residues. Germline-derived CDR1 and CDR2 are MNHEY and SMNVEV (reference sequence). Trimming removed 5 bases at V and 10 bases at J, with 12 bases between. In the study's own analysis: How many nucleated cells were present was estimated from reference gene primer amplification. Assay: immunoSEQ multiplex PCR; the TCRdb copy retains only in-frame clones and omits some. The V and J calls and the clone size are those of that table, but D and trimming were determined from the DNA. Of about 300,000 clones listed, approximately 92% are singletons. Participants had their cohort set by participant-reported clinical history. The study counted Cohort 3 donors as recovered given two negative PCRs, clearance, or symptom resolution.

The rearrangement links TRBV27 to TRBJ2-1; possibly TRBD1 for D (5 bases). The TCR was taken from a woman in her twenties or thirties who had recovered from COVID-19. Sequenced input: PBMCs or T cells enriched from blood (not recorded which). Here the CDR3 reads CASSGAQDEQFF. In nucleotides, the CDR3 is TGTGCCAGCAGTGGGGCACAAGACGAGCAGTTCTTC.